Listed below are T cell receptor beta chains from one sample, sequenced in a study of cytomegalovirus exposure and HLA in healthy donors. Using immunoSEQ multiplex PCR, the repertoire was profiled, and TCRdb retains in-frame clones only, with some absent. The sample records roughly 130,000 clones, approximately 74% being singletons. Sequencing was performed on PBMCs. The receptor source for this set is a man aged 18 to 29 in good health and CMV-seropositive. CDR3s include the opening cysteine and the closing phenylalanine or tryptophan. Fields, in order: V gene, clone size, J gene, D gene, CDR3 DNA, CDR3 protein. A D gene is named only where the DNA matches it firmly. Clone sizes are given selectively: once, few, many, or a class where the clone is expanded.

v_gene: TRBV2; abundance: .; j_gene: TRBJ2-1; d_gene: .; CDR3nt: TGTGCCAGCAGTGCTAACGAGCACAATGAGCAGTTCTTC; CDR3aa: CASSANEHNEQFF
v_gene: TRBV15; abundance: .; j_gene: TRBJ2-3; d_gene: .; CDR3nt: TGTGCCACCAGCAGAGACAGGGGAGTGGATACGCAGTATTTT; CDR3aa: CATSRDRGVDTQYF
v_gene: TRBV6-4; abundance: .; j_gene: TRBJ1-1; d_gene: .; CDR3nt: TGTGCCAGCAGTGCCGGCTTGGGGCTACGCACTGAAGCTTTCTTT; CDR3aa: CASSAGLGLRTEAFF
v_gene: TRBV7-2; abundance: .; j_gene: TRBJ1-4; d_gene: TRBD1; CDR3nt: TGTGCCAGCAGCAGAACCGGGACAGGGGGAGAAAAACTGTTTTTT; CDR3aa: CASSRTGTGGEKLFF
v_gene: TRBV19; abundance: .; j_gene: TRBJ2-5; d_gene: .; CDR3nt: TGTGCCAGTAGTATGGGTGTCCGGGAGTACTTC; CDR3aa: CASSMGVREYF
v_gene: TRBV10-3; abundance: .; j_gene: TRBJ1-2; d_gene: TRBD1; CDR3nt: TGTGCCATCAGTGCCGGGGACAGGGACGGCTATGGCTACACCTTC; CDR3aa: CAISAGDRDGYGYTF
v_gene: TRBV19; abundance: once; j_gene: TRBJ1-5; d_gene: .; CDR3nt: TGTGCCAGTAGTATACGCCCTAGAAATAGCAATCAGCCCCAGCATTTT; CDR3aa: CASSIRPRNSNQPQHF
v_gene: TRBV7-2; abundance: few; j_gene: TRBJ2-3; d_gene: .; CDR3nt: TGTGCCAGCAGTTCGAGCGGAATCCTAAATACGCAGTATTTT; CDR3aa: CASSSSGILNTQYF
v_gene: TRBV7-7; abundance: .; j_gene: TRBJ2-5; d_gene: TRBD2; CDR3nt: TGTGCTAGCAGCTTAGGGCGAGGCGGGGGAGTCCAAGAGACCCAGTACTTC; CDR3aa: CASSLGRGGGVQETQYF
v_gene: TRBV6-5; abundance: few; j_gene: TRBJ1-5; d_gene: .; CDR3nt: TGTGCCAGCAGTTACGCGTGGGGAAGGGGTCAGCCCCAGCATTTT; CDR3aa: CASSYAWGRGQPQHF
v_gene: TRBV9; abundance: .; j_gene: TRBJ1-3; d_gene: .; CDR3nt: TGTGCCAGCAGCGTAGGGGGGCGGATCGAACTTTCCGGAAACACCATATATTTT; CDR3aa: CASSVGGRIELSGNTIYF
v_gene: TRBV5-1; abundance: few; j_gene: TRBJ1-1; d_gene: .; CDR3nt: TGCGCCAGGAGTCCAGGGGCTAGAAGGAACACTGAAGCTTTCTTT; CDR3aa: CARSPGARRNTEAFF
v_gene: TRBV28; abundance: .; j_gene: TRBJ1-1; d_gene: .; CDR3nt: TGTGCCAGCAGTCCCTCGACAGTTAACACTGAAGCTTTCTTT; CDR3aa: CASSPSTVNTEAFF
v_gene: TRBV7-2; abundance: few; j_gene: TRBJ1-5; d_gene: TRBD1; CDR3nt: TGTGCCAGCAGCTGGGACAGGGTTCAGCCCCAGCATTTT; CDR3aa: CASSWDRVQPQHF
v_gene: TRBV5-8; abundance: .; j_gene: TRBJ2-7; d_gene: .; CDR3nt: TGTGCCAGCGACATCGATGCCTACGAGCAGTACTTC; CDR3aa: CASDIDAYEQYF
v_gene: TRBV5-8; abundance: .; j_gene: TRBJ1-5; d_gene: TRBD1; CDR3nt: TGTGCCGGCGGACAGGGCCTATATAGCAATCAGCCCCAGCATTTT; CDR3aa: CAGGQGLYSNQPQHF
v_gene: TRBV16; abundance: .; j_gene: TRBJ2-3; d_gene: TRBD1; CDR3nt: TGTGCCAGCAGCCGACAGGGTAGCACAGATACGCAGTATTTT; CDR3aa: CASSRQGSTDTQYF
v_gene: TRBV7-9; abundance: .; j_gene: TRBJ1-4; d_gene: .; CDR3nt: TGTGCCAGCAGCTGGGCGAATCAGGGTACTAATGAAAAACTGTTTTTT; CDR3aa: CASSWANQGTNEKLFF
v_gene: TRBV9; abundance: .; j_gene: TRBJ2-7; d_gene: .; CDR3nt: TGTGCCAGCAGCGTAGGGGCCTTAGCGATCAACGAGCAGTACTTC; CDR3aa: CASSVGALAINEQYF
v_gene: TRBV15; abundance: .; j_gene: TRBJ1-4; d_gene: TRBD1; CDR3nt: TGTGCCACCAGCAGGGTTCCAGGGGGGAGTGGAAAACTGTTTTTT; CDR3aa: CATSRVPGGSGKLFF
v_gene: TRBV7-6; abundance: once; j_gene: TRBJ1-4; d_gene: .; CDR3nt: TGTGCCAGCAGCTGGACAGACAATGAAAAACTGTTTTTT; CDR3aa: CASSWTDNEKLFF
v_gene: TRBV5-6; abundance: .; j_gene: TRBJ2-7; d_gene: .; CDR3nt: TGTGCCAGCAGCTTGGGCGGAGGCCTCGAGCAGTACTTC; CDR3aa: CASSLGGGLEQYF
v_gene: TRBV5-1; abundance: .; j_gene: TRBJ2-2; d_gene: TRBD2; CDR3nt: TGCGCCAGCAGCGCGGTCGCGGGGGGCACCGGGGAGCTGTTTTTT; CDR3aa: CASSAVAGGTGELFF
v_gene: TRBV30; abundance: few; j_gene: TRBJ2-3; d_gene: TRBD2; CDR3nt: TGTGCCTGGAGTCGGGGGGGGGCAGATACGCAGTATTTT; CDR3aa: CAWSRGGADTQYF
v_gene: TRBV4-2; abundance: once; j_gene: TRBJ2-7; d_gene: TRBD1; CDR3nt: TGTGCCAGCAGCCAGTCGGGACAGCGTTTCTCCTACGAGCAGTACTTC; CDR3aa: CASSQSGQRFSYEQYF
v_gene: TRBV14; abundance: few; j_gene: TRBJ2-1; d_gene: .; CDR3nt: TGTGCCAGCAGCCAGACTACTTACAATGAGCAGTTCTTC; CDR3aa: CASSQTTYNEQFF
v_gene: TRBV7-8; abundance: .; j_gene: TRBJ1-1; d_gene: .; CDR3nt: TGTGCCAGCAGGCCTCCCGGGGGTTTTACTGAAGCTTTCTTT; CDR3aa: CASRPPGGFTEAFF
v_gene: TRBV5-5; abundance: .; j_gene: TRBJ2-7; d_gene: TRBD1; CDR3nt: TGTGCCAGCAGCTTGGCCGGACAGGCCTACGAGCAGTACTTC; CDR3aa: CASSLAGQAYEQYF
v_gene: TRBV7-6; abundance: .; j_gene: TRBJ2-5; d_gene: .; CDR3nt: TGTGCCAGCAGCATCCGGACAGTACAAGAGACCCAGTACTTC; CDR3aa: CASSIRTVQETQYF
v_gene: TRBV7-3; abundance: .; j_gene: TRBJ2-5; d_gene: TRBD2; CDR3nt: TGTGCCAGCAGCCTAGTGAGCGGGAGTGAGACCCAGTACTTC; CDR3aa: CASSLVSGSETQYF
v_gene: TRBV7-7; abundance: .; j_gene: TRBJ2-1; d_gene: TRBD2; CDR3nt: TGTGCTAGCAGCCCGACTAGCGGAAGGTACAATGAGCAGTTCTTC; CDR3aa: CASSPTSGRYNEQFF
v_gene: TRBV10-1; abundance: .; j_gene: TRBJ1-4; d_gene: .; CDR3nt: TGCGCCAGCATACGCGAAGGGGCAACTAATGAAAAACTGTTTTTT; CDR3aa: CASIREGATNEKLFF
v_gene: TRBV5-8; abundance: .; j_gene: TRBJ2-5; d_gene: .; CDR3nt: TGTGCCAGCAGCTTGGTGCCACTCCAAGAGACCCAGTACTTC; CDR3aa: CASSLVPLQETQYF
v_gene: TRBV5-6; abundance: .; j_gene: TRBJ2-7; d_gene: .; CDR3nt: TGTGCCAGCAGCCGGGTCGGGGGAGAGCAGTACTTC; CDR3aa: CASSRVGGEQYF
v_gene: TRBV2; abundance: .; j_gene: TRBJ2-6; d_gene: .; CDR3nt: TGTGCCAGCAGTACCTCCGGGACACCGGTTGACAGCTCTGGGGCCAACGTCCTGACTTTC; CDR3aa: CASSTSGTPVDSSGANVLTF
v_gene: TRBV6-5; abundance: .; j_gene: TRBJ1-2; d_gene: .; CDR3nt: TGTGCCAGCAGTTACTCAGGGGAAGTAAGCTATGGCTACACCTTC; CDR3aa: CASSYSGEVSYGYTF
v_gene: TRBV28; abundance: .; j_gene: TRBJ2-7; d_gene: TRBD2; CDR3nt: TGTGCCAGCAGTTTGACTAGCGAATCCTACGAGCAGTACTTC; CDR3aa: CASSLTSESYEQYF
v_gene: TRBV6-5; abundance: .; j_gene: TRBJ2-7; d_gene: .; CDR3nt: TGTGCCAGCAGTTACAGGGGCGACGAGCAGTACTTC; CDR3aa: CASSYRGDEQYF
v_gene: TRBV15; abundance: .; j_gene: TRBJ2-7; d_gene: .; CDR3nt: TGTGCCACCAGCAGGGCTACCGGGATCACCCCTGGCGAGCAGTACTTC; CDR3aa: CATSRATGITPGEQYF
v_gene: TRBV11-2; abundance: .; j_gene: TRBJ2-7; d_gene: TRBD1; CDR3nt: TGTGCCAGCAGCTTGGGACAGCTCTACGAGCAGTACTTC; CDR3aa: CASSLGQLYEQYF
v_gene: TRBV11-2; abundance: .; j_gene: TRBJ1-1; d_gene: .; CDR3nt: TGTGCCAGCAGCTTAGGGTCAGGCATATTTTGGGCTTTCTTT; CDR3aa: CASSLGSGIFWAFF
v_gene: TRBV7-7; abundance: .; j_gene: TRBJ2-5; d_gene: .; CDR3nt: TGTGCTAGCAGCCCGGGACAACAAGAGACCCAGTACTTC; CDR3aa: CASSPGQQETQYF
v_gene: TRBV6-5; abundance: once; j_gene: TRBJ1-1; d_gene: TRBD1; CDR3nt: TGTGCCAGCAGTTACCCCACAGGGGCTGAAGCTTTCTTT; CDR3aa: CASSYPTGAEAFF